These 4 T cell receptor beta chains share one sample of origin, sequenced in a study of cytomegalovirus exposure and HLA in healthy donors. PCR employed 60 Vbeta and 13 Jbeta primers. TCRdb's copy holds only in-frame clones and misses some; the assay was immunoSEQ multiplex PCR. Altogether more than 140,000 clones are present, around 66% being singletons, with the ten largest covering around 2.9%. Sequencing was done on a sample of PBMCs. The receptors derive from a woman aged 30 to 39 in good health and CMV-seropositive.

This clone has only a few counts. The chain employs TRBV19 and TRBJ1-4, with D maybe TRBD1 (5 bases). The CDR3 extends over 12 amino acids. Germline CDR1 reads LNHDA; CDR2 reads SQIVND (reference sequence). V was shortened by 7 bases and J by 4 bases, with 7 bases between the two germline ends. Here the CDR3 reads CASKRGNEKLFF. The DNA of the CDR3 is TGTGCCAGTAAAAGGGGTAATGAAAAACTGTTTTTT. The whole variable domain, filled in from reference TRBV19 and TRBJ1-4, reads DGGITQSPKYLFRKEGQNVTLSCEQNLNHDAMYWYRQDPGQGLRLIYYSQIVNDFQKGDIAEGYSVSREKKESFPLTVTSAQKNPTAFYLCASKRGNEKLFFGSGTQLSVL.

The chain links TRBV6-5 to TRBJ2-7, with D possibly being TRBD1 (6 bases). This CDR3 comprises 15 residues. Germline CDR1 reads MNHEY; CDR2 reads SVGAGI. V dropped 4 bases and J dropped 2 bases, with 15 bases sitting between them. The CDR3 here is CASSSTSGHPYEQYF. The CDR3 coding sequence is TGTGCCAGCAGTTCGACCTCGGGACACCCCTACGAGCAGTACTTC.

This chain connects TRBV29-1 to TRBJ1-1, with TRBD1 as a possible D gene (5 bases). Trimming removed 6 bases from V and 1 base from J, with 15 bases in between. Germline V lookup: CDR1 SQVTM, CDR2 ANQGSEA. This CDR3 spans 14 amino acids. This CDR3 is CSVLAGDANTEAFF. CDR3 in DNA: TGCAGCGTCCTTGCGGGGGACGCGAACACTGAAGCTTTCTTT.

V usage is TRBV5-1 and J usage is TRBJ2-7; D is perhaps TRBD2 (5 bases). This CDR3 comprises 15 residues. CDR1 and CDR2 from the germline V gene are SGHRS and YFSETQ. The V gene lost 4 bases and the J gene lost 3 bases, with 17 bases spanning the gap. CDR3 sequence reads: CASSEKEGSHYEQYF. The DNA for the CDR3 is TGCGCCAGCAGCGAAAAAGAGGGAAGTCACTACGAGCAGTACTTC.